This T cell receptor beta chain is drawn from a study of blood T cell repertoires in COVID-19. J gave up 5 bases and V 4 bases, and 11 bases lay outside the gene matches. Germline lookup yields CDR1 SGHTA and CDR2 FQGTGA. The CDR3 extends over 16 amino acids. TCRdb's copy holds only in-frame clones and misses some; the assay was immunoSEQ multiplex PCR. The profile covers 62,000 or so clones, with approximately 86% appearing a single time and under 1.5% taken by the ten largest. The sample comprised peripheral blood. The origin of this receptor is a woman aged 60-75 years with acute or convalescent COVID-19. The V and J genes are TRBV7-3 and TRBJ2-1, with 7 bases matching TRBD2. The CDR3 loop is CASSWMGESGNNEQFF. CDR3 nucleotide sequence: TGTGCCAGCAGCTGGATGGGGGAGAGCGGGAACAATGAGCAGTTCTTC.